Below are 19 T cell receptor beta chains sequenced from a single sample in a study of shared clonotypes between healthy human individuals. The table came from immunoSEQ multiplex PCR; TCRdb's copy has only in-frame clones and leaves some out. The sample shows 2 million to 2.5 million clones, 80% to 95% of them seen only once. What was sequenced was naive CD4+ T cells from PBMCs. Regarding subset: CD45RA+ positively selected. These receptors were obtained from a man aged 18 to 35 in good health. Some clones in this sample may be carry-over from other donors' samples.

Regarding this clone: This specimen includes other DNA sequences encoding the same CDR3. This chain joins TRBV9 and TRBJ1-1, with a possible D match to TRBD1 (5 bases). CDR3 size: 14 residues. Germline V CDR1 and CDR2: SGDLS, YYNGEE. V lost 2 bases to trimming and J lost 2 bases, with 10 bases between them. The DNA of the CDR3 is TGTGCCAGCAGCGTTCAGGGTGCCAACACTGAAGCTTTCTTT. It codes for CASSVQGANTEAFF.

This chain connects TRBV30 to TRBJ2-1; D is tentatively TRBD1 or TRBD2 (6 bases each). Germline V gives CDR1 GTSNPN, CDR2 SVGIG (reference sequence). The CDR3 spans 18 residues. V was cut by 0 bases and J by 8 bases, with 26 bases left in between. Written as DNA, the CDR3 is TGTGCCTGGAGTGTCGCAAGATCCGGGGGCGCGTTGATGGATGAGCAGTTCTTC. Protein: CAWSVARSGGALMDEQFF.

The chain combines TRBV7-2 with TRBJ2-7; D uncertain. The CDR3 consists of 14 residues. The germline CDR1 and CDR2 sequences are SGHTA and FQGNSA. V gave up 2 bases and J gave up 0 bases, with 8 bases separating them. CDR3 DNA sequence: TGTGCCAGCAGCTTACTTCCCAGCTCCTACGAGCAGTACTTC. Its protein is CASSLLPSSYEQYF.

This chain connects TRBV7-2 to TRBJ2-1; D is ambiguous. The CDR3 extends over 13 amino acids. The germline gives CDR1 SGHTA, CDR2 FQGNSA. Trimming pared 2 bases from V and 5 bases from J, leaving 7 bases between. The CDR3 sequence: CASSLTTNNEQFF. In nucleotides, the CDR3 is TGTGCCAGCAGCTTAACAACTAACAATGAGCAGTTCTTC.

This rearrangement joins TRBV6-1 to TRBJ1-2, with TRBD1 as a possible D gene (6 bases). This CDR3 is built from 15 residues. V lost 6 bases and J lost 2, with 16 bases in between. Looked up from germline, CDR1 is MNHNS and CDR2 is SASEGT. CDR3 DNA sequence: TGTGCCAGCAGACACATTCAGGGGAGCAACTATGGCTACACCTTC. Its protein is CASRHIQGSNYGYTF.

As for this clone: Other DNA sequences in this sample translate to the same CDR3. This chain connects TRBV10-3 to TRBJ1-1; maybe TRBD1 (6 bases). Trimming removed 0 bases at V and 7 bases at J, with 6 bases between. CDR1 is ENHRY, CDR2 SYGVKD, per germline. The CDR3 runs to 12 residues. CDR3 nucleotides: TGTGCCATCAGTGAGTCGACAGGTGAAGCTTTCTTT. Encoded protein: CAISESTGEAFF.

J is TRBJ1-3 and V is TRBV28, with TRBD1 as a possible D gene (6 bases). This CDR3 region has 16 residues. The germline V gene encodes CDR1 MDHEN and CDR2 SYDVKM. With 3 bases removed from V and 0 bases from J, the gap between germline ends came to 12 bases. DNA for the CDR3: TGTGCCAGCAGTTTCAGGACAGTACTCTCTGGAAACACCATATATTTT. It translates to CASSFRTVLSGNTIYF. The full variable domain, in which reference TRBV28 and TRBJ1-3 provide the parts outside the CDR3, is DVKVTQSSRYLVKRTGEKVFLECVQDMDHENMFWYRQDPGLGLRLIYFSYDVKMKEKGDIPEGYSVSREKKERFSLILESASTNQTSMYLCASSFRTVLSGNTIYFGEGSWLTVV.

This chain uses TRBV6-1 with TRBJ1-1; weak D call: TRBD1 (5 bases). CDR3 length equals 14 residues. Trimming took off 2 bases at V and 5 bases at J, with 12 bases between the two ends. Germline CDR1 reads MNHNS; CDR2 reads SASEGT. CDR3 sequence (DNA): TGTGCCAGCAGTGAAAGGTCAGGGAGGACTGAAGCTTTCTTT. Translation gives CASSERSGRTEAFF.

This chain joins TRBV9 and TRBJ2-1, with D perhaps matching TRBD1 or TRBD2 (5 bases each). This CDR3 is built from 14 residues. The germline V gene has CDR1 SGDLS and CDR2 YYNGEE. V lost 0 bases and J 8 bases, leaving 12 bases between the germline ends. The CDR3 region is CASSVVGASYEQFF. Written as DNA, the CDR3 is TGTGCCAGCAGCGTAGTAGGGGCTAGCTATGAGCAGTTCTTC.

The chain employs TRBV19 and TRBJ1-5; D is possibly TRBD1 (6 bases). The V gene lost 9 bases and the J gene lost 7 bases, with 22 bases spanning the gap. Germline V CDR1 and CDR2: LNHDA, SQIVND (reference sequence). The CDR3 extends over 15 amino acids. The CDR3 DNA is TGTGCCAGCACGAGGCGTCAGGGGAAGGGCCAGCCCCAGCATTTT. Protein product: CASTRRQGKGQPQHF.

The chain has TRBV7-8 and TRBJ2-7, with unresolved D. This CDR3 region has 13 residues. Deletions cut 10 bases from V and 8 bases from J, with 21 bases between. Germline V gene sequence: CDR1 SGHVS, CDR2 FQNEAQ. CDR3: CATSRSASMQQYF. The CDR3 DNA is TGTGCCACCTCCCGGAGCGCCTCGATGCAGCAGTACTTC.

CDR3 sequence reads: CASSFIANEQFF. The CDR3 DNA reads as TGTGCCAGCAGCTTCATAGCCAATGAGCAGTTCTTC. The gene calls are TRBV7-6 and TRBJ2-1; D unclear. Germline V gene sequence: CDR1 SGHVS, CDR2 FNYEAQ. CDR3 length: 12 residues. Trimming pared 3 bases from V and 6 bases from J, leaving 6 bases between. Full variable domain (outside the CDR3, taken from reference TRBV7-6 and TRBJ2-1): GAGVSQSPRYKVTKRGQDVALRCDPISGHVSLYWYRQALGQGPEFLTYFNYEAQQDKSGLPNDRFSAERPEGSISTLTIQRTEQRDSAMYRCASSFIANEQFFGPGTRLTVL.

This chain links TRBV7-2 with TRBJ2-1, with 7 bases identical to TRBD2. J lost 13 bases, V lost 1 base, and 7 bases had no gene match. The CDR3 length is 13 residues. Germline V gene data show CDR1 as SGHTA and CDR2 as FQGNSA. CDR3 in DNA: TGTGCCAGCAGCTTAGAGGGCCGGGAGGCTCAGTTCTTC. Translation gives CASSLEGREAQFF.

This clone was counted a single time. This chain links TRBV5-4 with TRBJ2-1; D is possibly TRBD1 (6 bases). The CDR3 length is 15 residues. Germline CDR1 is SGHNT and CDR2 is YYREEE (reference sequence). The V end lost 4 bases, the J end lost 3 bases, and 14 bases lay between the germline ends. The CDR3 nucleotides are TGTGCCAGCAGCGAAAGGACAGCCGTCTACAATGAGCAGTTCTTC. Residues: CASSERTAVYNEQFF.

This clone was recorded only once. J is TRBJ1-2 and V is TRBV4-2, with D perhaps TRBD1 (5 bases). Deletions cut 0 bases from V and 3 bases from J, with 14 bases between. The CDR3 covers 16 residues. Germline values: CDR1 LGHNA, CDR2 YNFKEQ. The CDR3 sequence is CASSQDRGRGDYGYTF. The CDR3 region has the DNA TGTGCCAGCAGCCAAGATAGAGGGAGGGGTGACTATGGCTACACCTTC.

The count of this clone is one. This chain uses TRBV5-1 with TRBJ2-3; D is uncertain. The CDR3 extends over 15 amino acids. CDR1 and CDR2 (germline): SGHRS, YFSETQ. Trimming took off 1 base at V and 4 bases at J, with 13 bases between the two ends. The CDR3 coding sequence is TGCGCCAGCAGCTTGACCCCGGAGAACCCAGATACGCAGTATTTT. This translates into CASSLTPENPDTQYF.

The chain employs TRBV9 and TRBJ1-3, with D unresolved. The CDR3 is made up of 13 amino acids. Per the germline V gene, CDR1 is SGDLS and CDR2 is YYNGEE. V was clipped by 3 bases and J by 3 bases, with 7 bases between them. The DNA of the CDR3 is TGTGCCAGCAGCGCCCGAGGTGGAAACACCATATATTTT. Translation gives CASSARGGNTIYF.

This clone was seen once. This chain uses TRBV28 with TRBJ1-5, with D perhaps matching TRBD1 (5 bases). V was clipped by 5 bases and J by 7 bases, with 21 bases between them. The CDR3 totals 16 residues. CDR1 and CDR2 from the germline V gene are MDHEN and SYDVKM. CDR3 loop: CASSPPRGVRWQPQHF. CDR3 in DNA: TGTGCCAGCAGTCCCCCTCGGGGGGTACGTTGGCAGCCCCAGCATTTT.

CDR3 amino acids: CASSSSGLAGAGELFF. The CDR3 DNA reads as TGTGCCAGCAGCTCGTCGGGACTAGCGGGAGCCGGGGAGCTGTTTTTT. This chain links TRBV5-4 with TRBJ2-2; 14 positions match TRBD2. There are 16 residues in the CDR3. Germline lookup yields CDR1 SGHNT and CDR2 YYREEE (reference sequence). V shed 3 bases and J 6 bases; nucleotides not matched to a gene: 4.